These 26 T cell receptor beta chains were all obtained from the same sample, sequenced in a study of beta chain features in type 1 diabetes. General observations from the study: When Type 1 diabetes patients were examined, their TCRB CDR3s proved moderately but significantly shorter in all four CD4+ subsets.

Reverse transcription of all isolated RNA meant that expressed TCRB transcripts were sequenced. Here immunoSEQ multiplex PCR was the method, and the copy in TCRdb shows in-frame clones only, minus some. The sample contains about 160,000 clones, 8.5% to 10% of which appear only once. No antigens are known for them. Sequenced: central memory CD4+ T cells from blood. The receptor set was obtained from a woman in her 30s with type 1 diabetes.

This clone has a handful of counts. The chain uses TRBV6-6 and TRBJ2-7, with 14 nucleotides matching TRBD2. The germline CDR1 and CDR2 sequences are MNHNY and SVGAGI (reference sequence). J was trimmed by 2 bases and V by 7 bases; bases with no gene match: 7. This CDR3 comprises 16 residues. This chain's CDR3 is CASNSETSGRAYEQYF. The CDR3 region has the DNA TGTGCCAGCAATTCGGAGACTAGCGGGAGGGCCTACGAGCAGTACTTC.

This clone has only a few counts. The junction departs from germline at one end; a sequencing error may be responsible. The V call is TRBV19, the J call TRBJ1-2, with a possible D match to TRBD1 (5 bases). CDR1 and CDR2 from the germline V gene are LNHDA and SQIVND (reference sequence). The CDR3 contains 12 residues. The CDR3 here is CAVAGGLYGYTF. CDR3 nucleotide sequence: TGCGCAGTGGCCGGGGGACTCTATGGCTACACCTTC.

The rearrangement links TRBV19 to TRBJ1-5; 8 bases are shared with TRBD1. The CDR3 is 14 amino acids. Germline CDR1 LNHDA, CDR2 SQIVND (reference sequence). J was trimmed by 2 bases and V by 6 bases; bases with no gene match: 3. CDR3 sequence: CASRTGAGNQPQHF. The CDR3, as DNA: TGTGCCAGTAGGACAGGGGCGGGCAATCAGCCCCAGCATTTT.

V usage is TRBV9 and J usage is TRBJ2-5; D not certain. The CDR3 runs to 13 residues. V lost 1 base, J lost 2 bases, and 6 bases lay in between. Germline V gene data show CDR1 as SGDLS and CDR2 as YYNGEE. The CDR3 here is CASSVSNQETQYF. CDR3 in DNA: TGTGCCAGCAGCGTATCTAATCAAGAGACCCAGTACTTC.

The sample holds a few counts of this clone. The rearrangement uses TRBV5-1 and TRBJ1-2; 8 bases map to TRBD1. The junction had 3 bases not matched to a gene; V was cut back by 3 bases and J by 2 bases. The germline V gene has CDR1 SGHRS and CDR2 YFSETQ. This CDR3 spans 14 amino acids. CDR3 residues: CASSSGGANYGYTF. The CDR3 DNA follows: TGCGCCAGCAGCTCAGGGGGCGCGAACTATGGCTACACCTTC.

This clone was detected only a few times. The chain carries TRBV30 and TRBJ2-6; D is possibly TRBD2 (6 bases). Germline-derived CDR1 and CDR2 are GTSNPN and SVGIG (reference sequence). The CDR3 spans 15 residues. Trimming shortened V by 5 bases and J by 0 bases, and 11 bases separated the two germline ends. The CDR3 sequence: CAWAQGLSGANVLTF. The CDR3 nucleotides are TGTGCCTGGGCGCAGGGACTCTCTGGGGCCAACGTCCTGACTTTC.

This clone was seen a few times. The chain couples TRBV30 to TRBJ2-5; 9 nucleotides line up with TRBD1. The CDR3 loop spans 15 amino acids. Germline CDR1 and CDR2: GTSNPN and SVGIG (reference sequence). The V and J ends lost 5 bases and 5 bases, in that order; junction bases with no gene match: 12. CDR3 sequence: CAWGSGTGLGETQYF. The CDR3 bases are TGTGCCTGGGGATCAGGGACAGGGCTTGGGGAGACCCAGTACTTC.

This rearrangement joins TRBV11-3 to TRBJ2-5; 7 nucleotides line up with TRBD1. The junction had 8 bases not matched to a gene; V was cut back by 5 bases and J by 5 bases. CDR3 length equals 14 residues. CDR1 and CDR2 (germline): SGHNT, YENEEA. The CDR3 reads CASSADRVGETQYF. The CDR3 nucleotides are TGTGCCAGCAGCGCCGACAGGGTCGGGGAGACCCAGTACTTC.

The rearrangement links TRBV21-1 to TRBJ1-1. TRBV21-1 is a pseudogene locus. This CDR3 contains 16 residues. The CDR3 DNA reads TGTGCCAGCACCAAGTCGGTGGTAGAGGAGAACACTGAAGCTTTCTTT. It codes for CASTKSVVEENTEAFF.

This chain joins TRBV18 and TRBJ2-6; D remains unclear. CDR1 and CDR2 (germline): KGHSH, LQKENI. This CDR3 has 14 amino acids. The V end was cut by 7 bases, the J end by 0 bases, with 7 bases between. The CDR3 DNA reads TGTGCCAGCTACACCAGCTCTGGGGCCAACGTCCTGACTTTC. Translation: CASYTSSGANVLTF.

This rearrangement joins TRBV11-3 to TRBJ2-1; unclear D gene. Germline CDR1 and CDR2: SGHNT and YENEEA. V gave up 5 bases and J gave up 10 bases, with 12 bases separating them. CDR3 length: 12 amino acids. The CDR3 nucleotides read TGTGCCAGCAGCCTAAACACCAGGGAGCAGTTCTTC. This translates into CASSLNTREQFF.

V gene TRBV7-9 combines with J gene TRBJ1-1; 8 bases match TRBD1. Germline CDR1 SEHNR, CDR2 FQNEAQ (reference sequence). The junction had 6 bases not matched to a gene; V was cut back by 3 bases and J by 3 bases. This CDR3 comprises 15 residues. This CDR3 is CASSFIGQGDTEAFF. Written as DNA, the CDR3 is TGTGCCAGCAGCTTTATCGGACAGGGAGACACTGAAGCTTTCTTT.

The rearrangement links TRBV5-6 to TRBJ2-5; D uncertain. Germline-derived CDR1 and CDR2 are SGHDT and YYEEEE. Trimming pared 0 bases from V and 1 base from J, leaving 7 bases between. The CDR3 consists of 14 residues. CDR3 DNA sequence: TGTGCCAGCAGCTTGGGCGTACTCCAAGAGACCCAGTACTTC. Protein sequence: CASSLGVLQETQYF.

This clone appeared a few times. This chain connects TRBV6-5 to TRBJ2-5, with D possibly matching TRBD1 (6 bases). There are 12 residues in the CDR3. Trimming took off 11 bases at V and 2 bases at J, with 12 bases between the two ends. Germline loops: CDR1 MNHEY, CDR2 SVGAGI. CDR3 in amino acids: CASMDRQETQYF. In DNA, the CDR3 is TGTGCCTCAATGGACAGACAAGAGACCCAGTACTTC.

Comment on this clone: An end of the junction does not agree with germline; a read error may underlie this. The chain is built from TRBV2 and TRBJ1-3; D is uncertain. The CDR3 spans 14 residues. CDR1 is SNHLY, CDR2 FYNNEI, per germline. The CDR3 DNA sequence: TGTGCCAGCAGCGAAGCTCGCGGTGGAAACACCATATATTTT. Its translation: CASSEARGGNTIYF. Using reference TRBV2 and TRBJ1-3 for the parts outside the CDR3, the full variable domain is EPEVTQTPSHQVTQMGQEVILRCVPISNHLYFYWYRQILGQKVEFLVSFYNNEISEKSEIFDDQFSVERPDGSNFTLKIRSTKLEDSAMYFCASSEARGGNTIYFGEGSWLTVV.

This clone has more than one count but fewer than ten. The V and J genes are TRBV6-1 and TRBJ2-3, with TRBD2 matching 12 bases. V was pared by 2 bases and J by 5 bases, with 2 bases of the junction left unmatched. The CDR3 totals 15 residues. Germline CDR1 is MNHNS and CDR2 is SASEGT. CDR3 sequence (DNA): TGTGCCAGCAGTGAACGGACTAGCGGGAAAGATACGCAGTATTTT. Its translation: CASSERTSGKDTQYF.

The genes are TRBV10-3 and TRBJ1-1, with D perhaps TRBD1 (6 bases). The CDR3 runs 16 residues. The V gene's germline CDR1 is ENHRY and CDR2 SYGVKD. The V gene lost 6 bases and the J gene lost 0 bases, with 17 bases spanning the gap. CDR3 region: CAIRQGVGDMNTEAFF. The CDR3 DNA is TGTGCCATCAGACAGGGTGTCGGTGACATGAACACTGAAGCTTTCTTT.

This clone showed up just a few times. The CDR3 sequence is CASSIRAGGDEQYF. The DNA for the CDR3 is TGTGCCAGCAGCATACGGGCAGGAGGGGACGAGCAGTACTTC. The chain uses TRBV14 and TRBJ2-7, with a possible D match to TRBD2 (6 bases). Germline V CDR1 and CDR2: SGHDN, FVKESK. CDR3 length: 14 amino acids. V lost 5 bases and J lost 5, with 16 bases in between.

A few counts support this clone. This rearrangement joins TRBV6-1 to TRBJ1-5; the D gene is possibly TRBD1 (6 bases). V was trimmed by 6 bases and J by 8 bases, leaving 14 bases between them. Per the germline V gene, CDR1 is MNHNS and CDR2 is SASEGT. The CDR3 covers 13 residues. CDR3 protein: CASSRQALKPQHF. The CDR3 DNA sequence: TGTGCCAGCAGCCGACAGGCTTTGAAGCCCCAGCATTTT.

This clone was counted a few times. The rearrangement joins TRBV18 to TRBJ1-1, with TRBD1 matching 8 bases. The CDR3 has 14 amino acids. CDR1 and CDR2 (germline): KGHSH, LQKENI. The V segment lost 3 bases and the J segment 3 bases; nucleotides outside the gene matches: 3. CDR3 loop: CASSPTQGDTEAFF. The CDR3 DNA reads TGTGCCAGCTCACCCACACAGGGGGACACTGAAGCTTTCTTT.

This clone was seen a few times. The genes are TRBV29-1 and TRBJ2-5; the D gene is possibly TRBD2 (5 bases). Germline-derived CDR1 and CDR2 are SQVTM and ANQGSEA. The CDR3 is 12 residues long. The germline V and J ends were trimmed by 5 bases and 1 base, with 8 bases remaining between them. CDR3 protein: CSVFRGQETQYF. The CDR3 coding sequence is TGCAGCGTTTTCCGGGGCCAAGAGACCCAGTACTTC.

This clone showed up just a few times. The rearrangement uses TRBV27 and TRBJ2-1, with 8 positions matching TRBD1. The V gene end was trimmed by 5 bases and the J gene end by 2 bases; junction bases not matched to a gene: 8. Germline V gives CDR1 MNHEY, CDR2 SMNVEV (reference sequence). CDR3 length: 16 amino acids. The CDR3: CASSGLDRAPYNEQFF. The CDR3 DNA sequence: TGTGCCAGCAGTGGCTTGGACAGGGCTCCCTACAATGAGCAGTTCTTC.

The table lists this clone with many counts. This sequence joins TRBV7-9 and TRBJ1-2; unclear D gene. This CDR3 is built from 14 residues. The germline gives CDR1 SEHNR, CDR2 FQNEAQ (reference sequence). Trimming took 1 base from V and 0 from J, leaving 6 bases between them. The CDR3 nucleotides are TGTGCCAGCAGCTTAGTGGGAGCTAACTATGGCTACACCTTC. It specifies CASSLVGANYGYTF.

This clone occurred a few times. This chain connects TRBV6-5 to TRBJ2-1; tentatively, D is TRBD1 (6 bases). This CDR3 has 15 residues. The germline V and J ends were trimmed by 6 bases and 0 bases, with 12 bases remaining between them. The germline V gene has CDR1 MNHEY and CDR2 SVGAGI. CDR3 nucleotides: TGTGCCAGCAGGTCCACAGGGAGCTCCTACAATGAGCAGTTCTTC. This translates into CASRSTGSSYNEQFF.

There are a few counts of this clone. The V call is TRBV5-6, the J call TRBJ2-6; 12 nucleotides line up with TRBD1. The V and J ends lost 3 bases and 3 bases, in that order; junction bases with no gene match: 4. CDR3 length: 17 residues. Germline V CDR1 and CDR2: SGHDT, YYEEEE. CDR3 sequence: CASSWGQGANGANVLTF. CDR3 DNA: TGTGCCAGCAGCTGGGGACAGGGGGCAAATGGGGCCAACGTCCTGACTTTC. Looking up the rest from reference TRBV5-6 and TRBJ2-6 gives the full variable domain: DAGVTQSPTHLIKTRGQQVTLRCSPKSGHDTVSWYQQALGQGPQFIFQYYEEEERQRGNFPDRFSGHQFPNYSSELNVNALLLGDSALYLCASSWGQGANGANVLTFGAGSRLTVL.

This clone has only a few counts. The CDR3 DNA follows: TGTGCCAGCAGTGACGAGGGCAGGGGGCCTGGCTACACCTTC. As protein: CASSDEGRGPGYTF. The chain recombines TRBV2 with TRBJ1-2, with 8 nucleotides matching TRBD1. CDR3 length equals 14 residues. Unmatched junction bases numbered 7, after V lost 3 bases and J lost 7 bases. In germline, CDR1 is SNHLY, CDR2 FYNNEI. The variable domain in full, completed from reference TRBV2 and TRBJ1-2, reads EPEVTQTPSHQVTQMGQEVILRCVPISNHLYFYWYRQILGQKVEFLVSFYNNEISEKSEIFDDQFSVERPDGSNFTLKIRSTKLEDSAMYFCASSDEGRGPGYTFGSGTRLTVV.